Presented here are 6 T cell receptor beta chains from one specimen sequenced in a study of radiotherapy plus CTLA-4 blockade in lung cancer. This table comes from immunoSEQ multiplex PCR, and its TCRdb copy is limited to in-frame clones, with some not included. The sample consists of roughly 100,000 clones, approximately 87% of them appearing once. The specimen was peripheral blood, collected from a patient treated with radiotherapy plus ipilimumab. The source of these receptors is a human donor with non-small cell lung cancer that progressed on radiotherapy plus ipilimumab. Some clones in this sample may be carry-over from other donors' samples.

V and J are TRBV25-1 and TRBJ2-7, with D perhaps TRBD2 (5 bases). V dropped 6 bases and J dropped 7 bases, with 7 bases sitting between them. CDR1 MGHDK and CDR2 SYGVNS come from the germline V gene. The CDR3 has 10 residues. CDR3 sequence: CASRREEQYF. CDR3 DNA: TGTGCCAGCAGAAGGGAGGAGCAGTACTTC.

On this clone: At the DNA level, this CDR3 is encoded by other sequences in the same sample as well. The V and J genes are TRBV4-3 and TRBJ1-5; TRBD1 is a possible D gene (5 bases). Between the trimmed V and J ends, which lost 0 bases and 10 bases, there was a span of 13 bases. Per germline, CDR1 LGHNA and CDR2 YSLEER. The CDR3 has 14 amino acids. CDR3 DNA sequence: TGCGCCAGCAGCCAAGATCTGGTAGGGGTACCCCAGCATTTT. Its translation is CASSQDLVGVPQHF.

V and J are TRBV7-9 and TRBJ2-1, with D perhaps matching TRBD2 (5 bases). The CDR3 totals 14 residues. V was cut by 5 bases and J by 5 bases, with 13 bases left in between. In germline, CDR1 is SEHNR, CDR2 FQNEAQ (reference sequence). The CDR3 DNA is TGTGCCAGCAGCCTCGGACTGCCTAACAATGAGCAGTTCTTC. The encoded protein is CASSLGLPNNEQFF. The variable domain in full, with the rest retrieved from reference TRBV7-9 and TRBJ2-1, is DTGVSQNPRHKITKRGQNVTFRCDPISEHNRLYWYRQTLGQGPEFLTYFQNEAQLEKSRLLSDRFSAERPKGSFSTLEIQRTEQGDSAMYLCASSLGLPNNEQFFGPGTRLTVL.

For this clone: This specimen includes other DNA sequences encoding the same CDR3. CDR3 loop: CASSLAQIARSTYGYTF. The CDR3 coding sequence is TGTGCCAGCAGCTTAGCGCAGATCGCGAGGTCTACCTATGGCTACACCTTC. The chain has TRBV7-9 and TRBJ1-2; D not certain. Trimming shortened V by 0 bases and J by 4 bases, and 18 bases separated the two germline ends. The length of the CDR3 is 17 residues. Per the germline V gene, CDR1 is SEHNR and CDR2 is FQNEAQ (reference sequence).

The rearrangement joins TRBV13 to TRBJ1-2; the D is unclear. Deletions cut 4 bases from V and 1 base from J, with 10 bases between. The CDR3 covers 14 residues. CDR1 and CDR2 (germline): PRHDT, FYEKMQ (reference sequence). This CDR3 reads CASSSAGDNYGYTF. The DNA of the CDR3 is TGTGCCAGCAGCTCCGCCGGGGATAACTATGGCTACACCTTC. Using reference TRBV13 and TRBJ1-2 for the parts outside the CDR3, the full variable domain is AAGVIQSPRHLIKEKRETATLKCYPIPRHDTVYWYQQGPGQDPQFLISFYEKMQSDKGSIPDRFSAQQFSDYHSELNMSSLELGDSALYFCASSSAGDNYGYTFGSGTRLTVV.

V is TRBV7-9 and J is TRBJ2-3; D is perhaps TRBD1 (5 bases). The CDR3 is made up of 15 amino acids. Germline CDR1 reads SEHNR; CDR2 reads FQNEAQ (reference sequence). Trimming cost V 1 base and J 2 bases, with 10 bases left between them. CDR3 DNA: TGTGCCAGCAGCTTAGTTCAGGGATCCACAGATACGCAGTATTTT. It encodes CASSLVQGSTDTQYF.